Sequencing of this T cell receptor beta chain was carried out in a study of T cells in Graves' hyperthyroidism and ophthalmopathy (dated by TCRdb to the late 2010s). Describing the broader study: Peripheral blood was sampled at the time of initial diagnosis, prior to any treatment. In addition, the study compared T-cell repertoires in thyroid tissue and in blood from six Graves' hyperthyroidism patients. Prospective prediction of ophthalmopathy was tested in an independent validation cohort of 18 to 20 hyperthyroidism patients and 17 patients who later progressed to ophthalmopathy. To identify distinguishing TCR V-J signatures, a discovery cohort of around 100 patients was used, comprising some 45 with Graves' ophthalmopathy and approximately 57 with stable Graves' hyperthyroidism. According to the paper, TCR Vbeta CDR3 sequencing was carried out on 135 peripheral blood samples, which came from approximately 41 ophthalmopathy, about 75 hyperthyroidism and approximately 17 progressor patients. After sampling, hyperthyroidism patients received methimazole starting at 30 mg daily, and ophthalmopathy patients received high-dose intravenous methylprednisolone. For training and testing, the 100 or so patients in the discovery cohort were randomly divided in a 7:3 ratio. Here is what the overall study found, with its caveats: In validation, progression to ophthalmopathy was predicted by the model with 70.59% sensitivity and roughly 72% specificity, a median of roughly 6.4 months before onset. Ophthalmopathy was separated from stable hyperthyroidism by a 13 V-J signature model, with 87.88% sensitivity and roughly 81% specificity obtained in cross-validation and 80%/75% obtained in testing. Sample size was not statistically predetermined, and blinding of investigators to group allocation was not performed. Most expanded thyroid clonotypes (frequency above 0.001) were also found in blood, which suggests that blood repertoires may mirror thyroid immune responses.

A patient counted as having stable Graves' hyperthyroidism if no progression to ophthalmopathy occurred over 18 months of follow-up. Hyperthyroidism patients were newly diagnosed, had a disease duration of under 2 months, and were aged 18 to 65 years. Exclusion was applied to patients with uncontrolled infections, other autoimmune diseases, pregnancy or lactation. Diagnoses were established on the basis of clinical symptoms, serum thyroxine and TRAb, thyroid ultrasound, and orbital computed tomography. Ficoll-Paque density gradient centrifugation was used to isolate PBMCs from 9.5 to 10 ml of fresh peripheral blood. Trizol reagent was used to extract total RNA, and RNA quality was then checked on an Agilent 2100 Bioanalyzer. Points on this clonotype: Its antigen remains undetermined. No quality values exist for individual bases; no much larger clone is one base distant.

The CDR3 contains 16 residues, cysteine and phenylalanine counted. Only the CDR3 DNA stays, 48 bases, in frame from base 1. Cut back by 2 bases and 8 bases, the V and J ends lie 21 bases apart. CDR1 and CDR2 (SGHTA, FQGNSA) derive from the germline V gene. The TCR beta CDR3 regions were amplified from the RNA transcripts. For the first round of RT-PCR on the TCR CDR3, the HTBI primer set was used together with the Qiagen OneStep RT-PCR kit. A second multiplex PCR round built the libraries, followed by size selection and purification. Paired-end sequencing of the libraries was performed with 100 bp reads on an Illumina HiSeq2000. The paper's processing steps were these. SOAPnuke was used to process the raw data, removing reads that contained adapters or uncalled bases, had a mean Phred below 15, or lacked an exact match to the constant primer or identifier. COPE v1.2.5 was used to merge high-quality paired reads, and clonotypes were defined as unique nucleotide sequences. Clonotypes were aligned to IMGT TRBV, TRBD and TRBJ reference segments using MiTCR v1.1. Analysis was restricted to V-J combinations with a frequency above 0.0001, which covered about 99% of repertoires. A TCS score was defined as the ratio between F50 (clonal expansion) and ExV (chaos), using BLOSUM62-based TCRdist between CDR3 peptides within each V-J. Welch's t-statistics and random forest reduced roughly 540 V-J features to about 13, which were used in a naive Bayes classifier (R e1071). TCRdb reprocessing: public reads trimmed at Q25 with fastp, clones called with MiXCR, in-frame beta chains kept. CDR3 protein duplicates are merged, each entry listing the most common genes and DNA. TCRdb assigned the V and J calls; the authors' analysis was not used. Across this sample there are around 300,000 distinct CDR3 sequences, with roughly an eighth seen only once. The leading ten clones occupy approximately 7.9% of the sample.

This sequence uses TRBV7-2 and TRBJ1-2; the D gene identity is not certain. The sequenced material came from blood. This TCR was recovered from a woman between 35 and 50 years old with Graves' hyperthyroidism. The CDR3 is CASSLPAGLEMGGYTF. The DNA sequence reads TGTGCCAGCAGCTTACCAGCCGGGCTAGAGATGGGCGGCTACACCTTC. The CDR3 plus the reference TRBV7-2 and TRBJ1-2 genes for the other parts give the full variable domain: GAGVSQSPSNKVTEKGKDVELRCDPISGHTALYWYRQSLGQGLEFLIYFQGNSAPDKSGLPSDRFSAERTGGSVSTLTIQRTQQEDSAVYLCASSLPAGLEMGGYTFGSGTRLTVV.